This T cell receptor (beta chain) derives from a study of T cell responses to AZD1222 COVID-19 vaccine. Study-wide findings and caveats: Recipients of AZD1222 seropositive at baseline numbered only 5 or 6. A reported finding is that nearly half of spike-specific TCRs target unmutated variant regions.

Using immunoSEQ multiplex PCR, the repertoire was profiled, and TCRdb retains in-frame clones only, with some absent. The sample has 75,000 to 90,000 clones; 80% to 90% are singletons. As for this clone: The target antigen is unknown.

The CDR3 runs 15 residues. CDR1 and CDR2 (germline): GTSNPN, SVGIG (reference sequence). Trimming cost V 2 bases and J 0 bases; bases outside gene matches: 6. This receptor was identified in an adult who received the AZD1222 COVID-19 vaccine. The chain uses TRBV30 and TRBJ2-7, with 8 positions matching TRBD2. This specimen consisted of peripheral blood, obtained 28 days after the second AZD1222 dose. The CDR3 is CAWSTPGTSSYEQYV. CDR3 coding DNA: TGTGCCTGGAGTACCCCAGGGACTAGCTCCTACGAGCAGTACGTC.